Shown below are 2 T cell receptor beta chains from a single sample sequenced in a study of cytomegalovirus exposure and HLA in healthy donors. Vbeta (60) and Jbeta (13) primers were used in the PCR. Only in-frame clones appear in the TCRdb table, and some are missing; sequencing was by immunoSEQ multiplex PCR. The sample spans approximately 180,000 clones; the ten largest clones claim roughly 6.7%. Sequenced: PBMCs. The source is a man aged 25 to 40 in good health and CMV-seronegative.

The chain's CDR3 is CAIRPGQGDTGELFF. In nucleotides, the CDR3 is TGTGCCATTAGACCGGGACAGGGTGACACCGGGGAGCTGTTTTTT. The V gene is TRBV10-3, the J gene TRBJ2-2; 9 bases match TRBD1. Germline V gives CDR1 ENHRY, CDR2 SYGVKD. The CDR3 length is 15 residues. V shed 9 bases, J shed 3 bases, and the junction held 8 bases outside the gene matches.

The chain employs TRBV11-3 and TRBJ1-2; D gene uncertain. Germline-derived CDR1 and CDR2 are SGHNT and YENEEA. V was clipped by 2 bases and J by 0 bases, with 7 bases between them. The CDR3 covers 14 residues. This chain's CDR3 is CASSLSEANYGYTF. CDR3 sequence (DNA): TGTGCCAGCAGCTTATCAGAGGCTAACTATGGCTACACCTTC. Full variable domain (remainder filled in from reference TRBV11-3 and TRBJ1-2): EAGVVQSPRYKIIEKKQPVAFWCNPISGHNTLYWYLQNLGQGPELLIRYENEEAVDDSQLPKDRFSAERLKGVDSTLKIQPAELGDSAVYLCASSLSEANYGYTFGSGTRLTVV.